This T cell receptor beta chain was found in a study of blood T cells in healthy people across ages. Study conclusions and caveats: Total diversity from one million sequenced T cells was likely underestimated.

Using a J-beta primer mix together with a sample-barcoded 5' primer, a second PCR was run for roughly 6 to 11 cycles. MiXCR, applied by TCRdb to the 5' RACE reads, yields one record per CDR3 protein. The sample contains some 1.5 million distinct CDR3 sequences, 28% of which appear only once. There are 14 residues in the CDR3. V was pared by 0 bases and J by 4 bases, with 0 bases of the junction left unmatched. The germline gives CDR1 LNHNV, CDR2 YYDKDF (reference sequence). This clonotype was seen a few times. Its specificity is not known. This chain links TRBV15 with TRBJ2-7, with TRBD2 matching over 10 bases. The receptor was derived from a woman aged 25-40 years in good health. The sample comprised blood. The CDR3 here is CATSRELAGYEQYF. The CDR3 DNA is TGTGCCACCAGCAGAGAACTAGCGGGGTACGAGCAGTACTTC.